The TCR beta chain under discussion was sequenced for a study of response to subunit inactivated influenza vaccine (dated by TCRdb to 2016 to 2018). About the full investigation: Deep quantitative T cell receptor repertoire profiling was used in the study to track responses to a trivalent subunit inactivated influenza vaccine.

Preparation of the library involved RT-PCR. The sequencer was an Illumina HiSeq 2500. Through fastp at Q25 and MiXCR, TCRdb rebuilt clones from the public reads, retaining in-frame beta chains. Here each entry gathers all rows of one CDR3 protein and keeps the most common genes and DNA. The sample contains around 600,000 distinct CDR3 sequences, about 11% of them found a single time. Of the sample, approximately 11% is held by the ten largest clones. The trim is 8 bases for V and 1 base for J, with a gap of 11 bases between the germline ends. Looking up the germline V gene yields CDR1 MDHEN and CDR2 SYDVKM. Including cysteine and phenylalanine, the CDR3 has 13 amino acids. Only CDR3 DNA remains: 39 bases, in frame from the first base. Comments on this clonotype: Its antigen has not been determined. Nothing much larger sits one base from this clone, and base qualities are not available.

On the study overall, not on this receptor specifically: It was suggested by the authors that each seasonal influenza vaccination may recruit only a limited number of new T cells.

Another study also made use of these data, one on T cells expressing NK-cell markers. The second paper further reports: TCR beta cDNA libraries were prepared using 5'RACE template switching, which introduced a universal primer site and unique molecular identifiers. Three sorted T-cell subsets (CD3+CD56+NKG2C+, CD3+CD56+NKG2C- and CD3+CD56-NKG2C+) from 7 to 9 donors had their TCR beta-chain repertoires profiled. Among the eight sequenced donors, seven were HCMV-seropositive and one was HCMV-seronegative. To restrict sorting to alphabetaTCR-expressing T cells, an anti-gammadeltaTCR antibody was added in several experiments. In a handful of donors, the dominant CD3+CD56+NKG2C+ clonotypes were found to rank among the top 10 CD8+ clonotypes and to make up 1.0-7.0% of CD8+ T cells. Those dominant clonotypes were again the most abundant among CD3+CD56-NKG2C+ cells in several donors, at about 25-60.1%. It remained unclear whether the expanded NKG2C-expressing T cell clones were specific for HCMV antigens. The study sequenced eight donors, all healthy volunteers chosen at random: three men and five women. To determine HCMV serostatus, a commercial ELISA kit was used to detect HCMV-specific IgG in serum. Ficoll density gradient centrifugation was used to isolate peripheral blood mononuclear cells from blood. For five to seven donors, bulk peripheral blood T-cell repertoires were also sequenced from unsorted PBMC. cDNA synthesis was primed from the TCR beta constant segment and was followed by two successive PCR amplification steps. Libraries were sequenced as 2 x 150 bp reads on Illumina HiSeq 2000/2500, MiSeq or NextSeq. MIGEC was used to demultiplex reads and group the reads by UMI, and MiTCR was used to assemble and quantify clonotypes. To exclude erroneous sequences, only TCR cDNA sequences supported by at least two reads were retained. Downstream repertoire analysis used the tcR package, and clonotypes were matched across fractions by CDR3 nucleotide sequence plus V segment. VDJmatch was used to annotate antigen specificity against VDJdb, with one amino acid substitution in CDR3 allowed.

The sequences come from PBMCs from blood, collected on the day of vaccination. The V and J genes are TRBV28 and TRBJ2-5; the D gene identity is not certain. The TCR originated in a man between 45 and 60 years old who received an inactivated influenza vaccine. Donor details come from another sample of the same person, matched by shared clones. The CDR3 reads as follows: CASGSDIQETQYF. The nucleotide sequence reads TGTGCCAGCGGCTCAGATATCCAAGAGACCCAGTACTTC.